This TCR beta chain was identified during a study of T cell repertoires in cytomegalovirus infection. TCRdb re-called the reads through MiXCR, storing one row per CDR3 protein. Of approximately 150,000 distinct CDR3 sequences in the sample, about 6.5% were seen once. The germline V gene encodes CDR1 DFQATT and CDR2 SNEGSKA (reference sequence). Trimming removed 4 bases from V and 2 bases from J; junction bases left unmatched: 2. The CDR3 sequence is 14 residues long. The origin of this receptor is a human donor in good health (CMV status not recorded). Some clones in this sample may be carry-over from other donors' samples. Specimen: PBMCs. The chain uses TRBV20-1 and TRBJ2-1; TRBD1 aligns across 10 bases. The CDR3 DNA reads TGCAGTGCTACGGACAGGGGGGCCTACAATGAGCAGTTCTTC. Its translation: CSATDRGAYNEQFF.